This is a list of T cell receptor beta chains from one sample in a study of beta chain features in type 1 diabetes. The data were produced by immunoSEQ multiplex PCR, yet TCRdb's version contains in-frame clones alone and is incomplete. The sample consists of roughly 47,000 clones, 35% to 55% of them appearing once. The sequenced sample was stem cell memory CD4+ T cells from blood. These TCRs come from a man aged 25-45 years with type 1 diabetes. Both conserved end residues are part of each CDR3. D genes are given only for firm matches. Clone sizes are given selectively: once, few, many, or a class where the clone is expanded.

CDR3nt: TGTGCCAGCAGCCGGACTAACCAAGAGACCCAGTACTTC; CDR3aa: CASSRTNQETQYF; abundance: few; v_gene: TRBV7-3; d_gene: -; j_gene: TRBJ2-5
CDR3nt: TGTGCCAGCTCACCACGGACGGGGGACTATGGCTACACCTTC; CDR3aa: CASSPRTGDYGYTF; abundance: few; v_gene: TRBV18; d_gene: -; j_gene: TRBJ1-2
CDR3nt: TGCGCCAGCAGCTTGACAGGGGGCTACACTGAAGCTTTCTTT; CDR3aa: CASSLTGGYTEAFF; abundance: once; v_gene: TRBV5-1; d_gene: TRBD1; j_gene: TRBJ1-1
CDR3nt: TGTGCCAGCAGCCCTAGCTCCGGGAGTTCCTACAATGAGCAGTTCTTC; CDR3aa: CASSPSSGSSYNEQFF; abundance: -; v_gene: TRBV7-9; d_gene: -; j_gene: TRBJ2-1
CDR3nt: TGTGCCAGCAGGCGGATGGTAAACGAGCAGTACTTC; CDR3aa: CASRRMVNEQYF; abundance: -; v_gene: TRBV2; d_gene: -; j_gene: TRBJ2-7
CDR3nt: TGTGCCAGCAGCCTAGCGGGAGGGGAACATACGCAGTATTTT; CDR3aa: CASSLAGGEHTQYF; abundance: -; v_gene: TRBV7-2; d_gene: TRBD2; j_gene: TRBJ2-3
CDR3nt: TGTGCCAGCAGTAAAAGACTAGCGAAATACAATGAGCAGTTCTTC; CDR3aa: CASSKRLAKYNEQFF; abundance: -; v_gene: TRBV28; d_gene: TRBD2; j_gene: TRBJ2-1
CDR3nt: TGCGCCAGCAGCTTGCCGATGGGCAGCAATCAGCCCCAGCATTTT; CDR3aa: CASSLPMGSNQPQHF; abundance: -; v_gene: TRBV5-1; d_gene: -; j_gene: TRBJ1-5
CDR3nt: TGTGCCAGCACCAAGGAGGCAGGGGGCTACGAGCAGTACTTC; CDR3aa: CASTKEAGGYEQYF; abundance: few; v_gene: TRBV2; d_gene: TRBD1; j_gene: TRBJ2-7
CDR3nt: TGTGCCAGCCCGAAGACTAGCGGGAAGGGGGCGCAGTTCTTC; CDR3aa: CASPKTSGKGAQFF; abundance: once; v_gene: TRBV2; d_gene: TRBD2; j_gene: TRBJ2-1
CDR3nt: TGTGCCAGCAGCAAAAGGGGGAACTTAGCCAAAAACATTCAGTACTTC; CDR3aa: CASSKRGNLAKNIQYF; abundance: -; v_gene: TRBV28; d_gene: -; j_gene: TRBJ2-4
CDR3nt: TGCAGCGTTGTTTCACAGGGTGGCACTGAAGCTTTCTTT; CDR3aa: CSVVSQGGTEAFF; abundance: -; v_gene: TRBV29-1; d_gene: -; j_gene: TRBJ1-1
CDR3nt: TGTGCCAGCAGTTCCCTCCTCCCGCAGGGGGCCTCCTACGAGCAGTACTTC; CDR3aa: CASSSLLPQGASYEQYF; abundance: -; v_gene: TRBV27; d_gene: TRBD1; j_gene: TRBJ2-7
CDR3nt: TGTGCCAGCAGCCTAACCCAGGGAAGGACTGAAGCTTTCTTT; CDR3aa: CASSLTQGRTEAFF; abundance: -; v_gene: TRBV7-9; d_gene: -; j_gene: TRBJ1-1
CDR3nt: TGTGCCAGCAGCTTAGGTAGCGGGGGCTACAATGAGCAGTTCTTC; CDR3aa: CASSLGSGGYNEQFF; abundance: -; v_gene: TRBV7-8; d_gene: TRBD2; j_gene: TRBJ2-1
CDR3nt: TGCGCCAGCAGCTTGGTTAGCGGGAGCGGTGAGCAGTTCTTC; CDR3aa: CASSLVSGSGEQFF; abundance: -; v_gene: TRBV5-1; d_gene: TRBD2; j_gene: TRBJ2-1
CDR3nt: TGTGCCAGCAGCCCAAGGGGCACAGCGGGACCGGGACACGAGCAGTACTTC; CDR3aa: CASSPRGTAGPGHEQYF; abundance: few; v_gene: TRBV7-2; d_gene: TRBD2; j_gene: TRBJ2-7
CDR3nt: TGTGCCAGCAGAAGTCCGGGACAGGGAGATGAAAAACTGTTTTTT; CDR3aa: CASRSPGQGDEKLFF; abundance: once; v_gene: TRBV6-6; d_gene: TRBD1; j_gene: TRBJ1-4
CDR3nt: TGTGCCAGCAGCTTAGCGATCGACACCCGAACGCAGTATTTT; CDR3aa: CASSLAIDTRTQYF; abundance: -; v_gene: TRBV7-2; d_gene: -; j_gene: TRBJ2-3
CDR3nt: TGTGCCAGTAGTCCGGGACTAGCGGGAGCGATTTACAATGAGCAGTTCTTC; CDR3aa: CASSPGLAGAIYNEQFF; abundance: -; v_gene: TRBV19; d_gene: TRBD2; j_gene: TRBJ2-1
CDR3nt: TGTGCCAGCAGCCCTTTGGACAGGGCCGGGGCCAACGTCCTGACTTTC; CDR3aa: CASSPLDRAGANVLTF; abundance: few; v_gene: TRBV5-6; d_gene: TRBD1; j_gene: TRBJ2-6
CDR3nt: TGTGCCAGCAGTACAGGTTTCTCCTACAATGAGCAGTTCTTC; CDR3aa: CASSTGFSYNEQFF; abundance: -; v_gene: TRBV25-1; d_gene: -; j_gene: TRBJ2-1
CDR3nt: TGTGCCAGTAGTGCACAGGGTCCTAATTCACCCCTCCACTTT; CDR3aa: CASSAQGPNSPLHF; abundance: -; v_gene: TRBV19; d_gene: -; j_gene: TRBJ1-6
CDR3nt: TGTGCCAGCAGTCAGCCTGGGACTACCGTTCGGGAGACCCAGTACTTC; CDR3aa: CASSQPGTTVRETQYF; abundance: few; v_gene: TRBV14; d_gene: TRBD2; j_gene: TRBJ2-5
CDR3nt: TGTGCCTGGAGTCATGGGGGCCCAGATACGCAGTATTTT; CDR3aa: CAWSHGGPDTQYF; abundance: -; v_gene: TRBV30; d_gene: -; j_gene: TRBJ2-3
CDR3nt: TGTGCCAGCAGGTCCCGACAGGGGGAACGGGGCTATGGCTACACCTTC; CDR3aa: CASRSRQGERGYGYTF; abundance: -; v_gene: TRBV2; d_gene: TRBD1; j_gene: TRBJ1-2
CDR3nt: TGCAGCGTTGATCGCGGGACCCACAATGAGCAGTTCTTC; CDR3aa: CSVDRGTHNEQFF; abundance: -; v_gene: TRBV29-1; d_gene: -; j_gene: TRBJ2-1
CDR3nt: TGTGCCAGCAGTGACAGTCCCGAGCAGTACTTC; CDR3aa: CASSDSPEQYF; abundance: few; v_gene: TRBV6-1; d_gene: -; j_gene: TRBJ2-7
CDR3nt: TGTGCCAGCAGCACCCGGACTAGCGGGTACAATGAGCAGTTCTTC; CDR3aa: CASSTRTSGYNEQFF; abundance: -; v_gene: TRBV11-2; d_gene: TRBD2; j_gene: TRBJ2-1
CDR3nt: TGTGCCAGCTCACCTGACAGGGGGACTGGAAACACCATATATTTT; CDR3aa: CASSPDRGTGNTIYF; abundance: -; v_gene: TRBV18; d_gene: TRBD1; j_gene: TRBJ1-3
CDR3nt: TGTGCCAGCAGCCAGGACAGGGACAGCTATGGCTACACCTTC; CDR3aa: CASSQDRDSYGYTF; abundance: -; v_gene: TRBV7-8; d_gene: TRBD1; j_gene: TRBJ1-2
CDR3nt: TGTGCCAGCAGCCCGGGACTAGCTTACACCTACGAGCAGTACTTC; CDR3aa: CASSPGLAYTYEQYF; abundance: few; v_gene: TRBV4-2; d_gene: TRBD2; j_gene: TRBJ2-7
CDR3nt: TGTGCCAGCAGTGCGAGAGGGAGGGGGTCTCCCGATACGCAGTATTTT; CDR3aa: CASSARGRGSPDTQYF; abundance: few; v_gene: TRBV2; d_gene: -; j_gene: TRBJ2-3
CDR3nt: TGTGCCAGCTCAGCCCGACAGGGCCTGAGGACTGAAGCTTTCTTT; CDR3aa: CASSARQGLRTEAFF; abundance: few; v_gene: TRBV18; d_gene: TRBD1; j_gene: TRBJ1-1
CDR3nt: TGTGCCAGCAGTGCCCCAAGGGGACAGGGAAATGAAAAACTGTTTTTT; CDR3aa: CASSAPRGQGNEKLFF; abundance: -; v_gene: TRBV28; d_gene: TRBD1; j_gene: TRBJ1-4
CDR3nt: TGCGCCAGCAGCCAAGTCACAGGGGGCTTCACTGAAGCTTTCTTT; CDR3aa: CASSQVTGGFTEAFF; abundance: few; v_gene: TRBV4-1; d_gene: TRBD1; j_gene: TRBJ1-1
CDR3nt: TGTGCCAGCAGCCAGACAGGGGCGAACACCGGGGAGCTGTTTTTT; CDR3aa: CASSQTGANTGELFF; abundance: -; v_gene: TRBV5-4; d_gene: TRBD1; j_gene: TRBJ2-2
CDR3nt: TGTGCCAGCAGTCACTCAACTACCTATGGCTACACCTTC; CDR3aa: CASSHSTTYGYTF; abundance: -; v_gene: TRBV28; d_gene: -; j_gene: TRBJ1-2
CDR3nt: TGTGCCAGCAGTTCCGCCGGGACATACTCCTACGAGCAGTACTTC; CDR3aa: CASSSAGTYSYEQYF; abundance: -; v_gene: TRBV28; d_gene: -; j_gene: TRBJ2-7
CDR3nt: TGTGCCAGTAGTATTAGGACTAGCGGGAGGCCGAACCGCTCCTACAATGAGCAGTTCTTC; CDR3aa: CASSIRTSGRPNRSYNEQFF; abundance: -; v_gene: TRBV19; d_gene: TRBD2; j_gene: TRBJ2-1
CDR3nt: TGTGCCAGCAGTCCACCCCCTTTGGCTACGCAGTATTTT; CDR3aa: CASSPPPLATQYF; abundance: -; v_gene: TRBV28; d_gene: -; j_gene: TRBJ2-3
CDR3nt: TGTGCCAGTTCACAGGGGAAGGGTCAGCCCCAGCATTTT; CDR3aa: CASSQGKGQPQHF; abundance: -; v_gene: TRBV19; d_gene: TRBD1; j_gene: TRBJ1-5
CDR3nt: TGTGCCAGCAGCCAAGAGCCATCGGGGACAGATGAAGCTTTCTTT; CDR3aa: CASSQEPSGTDEAFF; abundance: few; v_gene: TRBV21-1; d_gene: -; j_gene: TRBJ1-1
CDR3nt: TGTGCCAGCAGCTATCTAGCGGGAGACCTAAGAGCCTACGAGCAGTACTTC; CDR3aa: CASSYLAGDLRAYEQYF; abundance: -; v_gene: TRBV11-2; d_gene: TRBD2; j_gene: TRBJ2-7
CDR3nt: TGTGCCATCAGTGTGCAGGGGGGAGCCTACGAGCAGTACTTC; CDR3aa: CAISVQGGAYEQYF; abundance: -; v_gene: TRBV10-3; d_gene: -; j_gene: TRBJ2-7
CDR3nt: TGTGCCAGTAGCGATTTAGGGACTAGCGGGAGTGCCTATACGCAGTATTTT; CDR3aa: CASSDLGTSGSAYTQYF; abundance: -; v_gene: TRBV19; d_gene: TRBD2; j_gene: TRBJ2-3
CDR3nt: TGTGCCAGCAGCCCACCAAACGAGGACAATGAGCAGTTCTTC; CDR3aa: CASSPPNEDNEQFF; abundance: -; v_gene: TRBV7-8; d_gene: -; j_gene: TRBJ2-1
CDR3nt: TGCGCCAGCAGCTTGCGTCCCCCTACGAACACCGGGGAGCTGTTTTTT; CDR3aa: CASSLRPPTNTGELFF; abundance: -; v_gene: TRBV5-1; d_gene: -; j_gene: TRBJ2-2
CDR3nt: TGCAGCGTGGGGACTAGCAGGTCTAGCACAGATACGCAGTATTTT; CDR3aa: CSVGTSRSSTDTQYF; abundance: few; v_gene: TRBV29-1; d_gene: TRBD2; j_gene: TRBJ2-3
CDR3nt: TGTGCCAGCAGCTTAGCGGGAGTCAGGACCGAGCAGTACTTC; CDR3aa: CASSLAGVRTEQYF; abundance: -; v_gene: TRBV11-2; d_gene: -; j_gene: TRBJ2-7
CDR3nt: TGCGCCAGCAAGGGGCGGACAGGGGGCACAGATACGCAGTATTTT; CDR3aa: CASKGRTGGTDTQYF; abundance: -; v_gene: TRBV5-1; d_gene: TRBD1; j_gene: TRBJ2-3
CDR3nt: TGTGCCAGCGGTGGAGCGGGAGGGCCGAAGGAGCAGTACTTC; CDR3aa: CASGGAGGPKEQYF; abundance: -; v_gene: TRBV25-1; d_gene: TRBD2; j_gene: TRBJ2-7
CDR3nt: TGTGCCAGCAGCTGGGGGACAGGCTCCGAAGCTTTCTTT; CDR3aa: CASSWGTGSEAFF; abundance: -; v_gene: TRBV5-6; d_gene: TRBD1; j_gene: TRBJ1-1
CDR3nt: TGTGCCAGCAGCCTCCTAAGGGCGGGGCCTCTGGGCTACGAGCAGTACTTC; CDR3aa: CASSLLRAGPLGYEQYF; abundance: -; v_gene: TRBV13; d_gene: -; j_gene: TRBJ2-7
CDR3nt: TGTGCCAGCAGTCGGACTAGCGGGTTTTACGAGCAGTACTTC; CDR3aa: CASSRTSGFYEQYF; abundance: -; v_gene: TRBV13; d_gene: TRBD2; j_gene: TRBJ2-7
CDR3nt: TGTGCCAGGAGCCGGCAGGGGGCTTTGAACACTGAAGCTTTCTTT; CDR3aa: CARSRQGALNTEAFF; abundance: -; v_gene: TRBV2; d_gene: TRBD1; j_gene: TRBJ1-1
CDR3nt: TGTGCCAGCAGCCTCCGGAGTTACTCCTACGAGCAGTACTTC; CDR3aa: CASSLRSYSYEQYF; abundance: -; v_gene: TRBV6-6; d_gene: -; j_gene: TRBJ2-7
CDR3nt: TGTGCCAGCAGTGAGGTAGCGGGAGGGCAATACGAGCAGTACTTC; CDR3aa: CASSEVAGGQYEQYF; abundance: few; v_gene: TRBV6-6; d_gene: TRBD2; j_gene: TRBJ2-7